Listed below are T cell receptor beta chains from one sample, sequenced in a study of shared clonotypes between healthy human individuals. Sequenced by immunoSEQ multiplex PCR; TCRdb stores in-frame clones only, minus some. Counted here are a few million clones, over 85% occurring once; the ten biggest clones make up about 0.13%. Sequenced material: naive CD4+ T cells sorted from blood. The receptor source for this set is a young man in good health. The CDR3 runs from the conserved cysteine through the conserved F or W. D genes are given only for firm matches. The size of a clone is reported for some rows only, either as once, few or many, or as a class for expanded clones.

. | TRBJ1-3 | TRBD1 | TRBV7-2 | TGTGCCAGCACCAGGGACAGGGGATCTGGAAACACCATATATTTT | CASTRDRGSGNTIYF
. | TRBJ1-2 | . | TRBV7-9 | TGTGCCAGCAGCTTAGAGGGCAGCAACTATGGCTACACCTTC | CASSLEGSNYGYTF
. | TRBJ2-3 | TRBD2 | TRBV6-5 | TGTGCCAGCAGTTACGCAGCGGGAGGGCGATATACGCAGTATTTT | CASSYAAGGRYTQYF
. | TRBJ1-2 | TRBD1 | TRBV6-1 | TGTGCCAGCAGTTTCCGGACAGGGGACGGCTACACCTTC | CASSFRTGDGYTF
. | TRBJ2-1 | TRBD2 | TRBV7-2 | TGTGCCAGCAGCTTAATTCGGACTAGCGATTACAATGAGCAGTTCTTC | CASSLIRTSDYNEQFF
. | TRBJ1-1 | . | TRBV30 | TGTGCCTGGAGTGTACCGGGGGCAACTGAAGCTTTCTTT | CAWSVPGATEAFF
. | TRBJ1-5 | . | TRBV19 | TGTGCCAGTGCCTGGGGGCAGGGACTAGAGCCCCAGCATTTT | CASAWGQGLEPQHF
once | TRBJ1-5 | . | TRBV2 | TGTGCCAGCAGTGAATTGGACAGCAATCAGCCCCAGCATTTT | CASSELDSNQPQHF
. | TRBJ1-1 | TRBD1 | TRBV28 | TGTGCCAGCAGTTCGGGACAGGGTGTTGAAGCTTTCTTT | CASSSGQGVEAFF
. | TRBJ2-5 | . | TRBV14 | TGTGCCAGCAGCCAACTAAGGGGCGGTTTAGTGGAGACCCAGTACTTC | CASSQLRGGLVETQYF
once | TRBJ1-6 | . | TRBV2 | TGTGCCAGCGGTCTTGTGGATTCACCCCTCCACTTT | CASGLVDSPLHF
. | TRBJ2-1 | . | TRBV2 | TGTGCCAGCAGTGAAGCAACCGCGGGGTTCAATGAGCAGTTCTTC | CASSEATAGFNEQFF
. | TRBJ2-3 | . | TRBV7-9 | TGTGCCAGCAGCTTTCGGGACAGCACAGATACGCAGTATTTT | CASSFRDSTDTQYF
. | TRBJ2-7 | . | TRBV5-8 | TGTGCCAGCAGCTCACTCTACGAGCAGTACTTC | CASSSLYEQYF
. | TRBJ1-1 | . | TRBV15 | TGTGCCACCAGCAGAGATGTCACTCCAGCTTTCTTT | CATSRDVTPAFF
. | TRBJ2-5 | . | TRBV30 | TGTGCCTGGAGTGGCGCGGGGGCGAAGACCCAGTACTTC | CAWSGAGAKTQYF
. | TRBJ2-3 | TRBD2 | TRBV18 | TGTGCCAGCTCGCGACTAGCGGAGCTGAGCACAGATACGCAGTATTTT | CASSRLAELSTDTQYF
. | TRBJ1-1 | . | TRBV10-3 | TGTGCCAGCGGCCAGGCGACGAACACTGAAGCTTTCTTT | CASGQATNTEAFF
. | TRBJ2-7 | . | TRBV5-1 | TGCGCCAGCAGCTTGCAGGGAAACTACGAGCAGTACTTC | CASSLQGNYEQYF
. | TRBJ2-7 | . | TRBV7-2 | TGTGCCAGCAGCTTAGAGGTCAGCAGGGGGAGGTTCGTCTACGAGCAGTACTTC | CASSLEVSRGRFVYEQYF
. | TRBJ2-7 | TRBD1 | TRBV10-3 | TGTGCCATCAGTGAGTCGGGACAGGGGGTGTCCTACGAGCAGTACTTC | CAISESGQGVSYEQYF
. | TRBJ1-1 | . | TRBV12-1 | TGTGCCAGCAGACTGAGGATAATAGGACGGACTGAAGCTTTCTTT | CASRLRIIGRTEAFF
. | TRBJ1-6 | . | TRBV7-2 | TGTGCCAGCAGCGGGCGGGACATACAAGTTTCACCCCTCCACTTT | CASSGRDIQVSPLHF
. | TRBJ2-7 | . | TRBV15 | TGTGCCACCAGCAGAGATCTCATGACTAAGGAGCAGTACTTC | CATSRDLMTKEQYF
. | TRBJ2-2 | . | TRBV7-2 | TGTGCCAGCAGCGGGGTGTCCGGTGTGACCGGGGAGCTGTTTTTT | CASSGVSGVTGELFF
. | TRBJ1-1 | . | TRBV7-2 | TGTGCCAGCAGCTTATCATGGGGATTTGGCACTGAAGCTTTCTTT | CASSLSWGFGTEAFF
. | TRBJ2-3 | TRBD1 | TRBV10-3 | TGTGCCATCAGCGAGGGGGCGCAGACCAAAGATACGCAGTATTTT | CAISEGAQTKDTQYF
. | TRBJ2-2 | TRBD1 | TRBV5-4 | TGTGCCAGCAGCCACTTACAGGGGTCCACGGGCGGGGAGCTGTTTTTT | CASSHLQGSTGGELFF
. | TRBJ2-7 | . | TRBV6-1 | TGTGCCAGCAGTGGTATTTTGATTGGCTCCTACGAGCAGTACTTC | CASSGILIGSYEQYF
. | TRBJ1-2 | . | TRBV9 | TGTGCCAGCAGCGTATCCGGCTATGGCTACACCTTC | CASSVSGYGYTF
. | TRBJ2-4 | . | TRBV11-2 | TGTGCCAGCGGGCCTTCAGGGATTTTGGCCAAAAACATTCAGTACTTC | CASGPSGILAKNIQYF
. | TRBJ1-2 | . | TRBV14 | TGTGCCAGCAGCCCTCTGGATTATGGCTACACCTTC | CASSPLDYGYTF
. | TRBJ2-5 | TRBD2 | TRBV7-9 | TGTGCCAGCAGCCAAGTACTAGCGGGAGCTGGAAAGACCCAGTACTTC | CASSQVLAGAGKTQYF
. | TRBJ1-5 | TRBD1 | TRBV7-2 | TGTGCCAGCAGCGGTAGGACAGGCCCCTATAGCAATCAGCCCCAGCATTTT | CASSGRTGPYSNQPQHF
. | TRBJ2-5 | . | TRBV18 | TGTGCCAGCTCACCAGGGGCGAAAGAGACCCAGTACTTC | CASSPGAKETQYF
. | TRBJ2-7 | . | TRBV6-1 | TGTGCCAGCAGTGATCCGAGGGACCTCTTCTACGAGCAGTACTTC | CASSDPRDLFYEQYF
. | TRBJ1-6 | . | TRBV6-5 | TGTGCCAGCAGTTACGGGGCCAGTAATTCACCCCTCCACTTT | CASSYGASNSPLHF
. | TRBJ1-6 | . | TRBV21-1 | TGTGCCAGCAGCATTGAACTTGGAAGGGGGGAGGGCTCCTATAATTCACCCCTCCACTTT | CASSIELGRGEGSYNSPLHF
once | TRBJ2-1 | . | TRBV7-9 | TGTGCCAGCTCTTCGGGGGTTTACAATGAGCAGTTCTTC | CASSSGVYNEQFF
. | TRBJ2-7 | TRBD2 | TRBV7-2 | TGTGCCAGCAGCCCCGGGACTAGCGGCTACGAGCAGTACTTC | CASSPGTSGYEQYF
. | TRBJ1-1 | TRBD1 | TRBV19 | TGTGCCAGTAGGGGTCCCGGGACAGGGTTGAACACTGAAGCTTTCTTT | CASRGPGTGLNTEAFF
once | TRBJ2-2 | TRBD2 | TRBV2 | TGTGCCAGCAGTGCCCGGACTAGCGGGGTCACCGGGGAGCTGTTTTTT | CASSARTSGVTGELFF
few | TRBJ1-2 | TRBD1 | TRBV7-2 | TGTGCCAGCAGCTTAGGGACAGGGAATGGCTACACCTTC | CASSLGTGNGYTF
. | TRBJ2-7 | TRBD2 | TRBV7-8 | TGTGCCAGCAGCTTAGGGGGGGGGACCCAAAGGGACTTC | CASSLGGGTQRDF
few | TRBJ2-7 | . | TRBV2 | TGTGCCAGCAGTGAGGGATTCGAGCAGTACTTC | CASSEGFEQYF
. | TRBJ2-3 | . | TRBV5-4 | TGTGCCAGCAGCTTGGGGGGCCGGACAGATACGCAGTATTTT | CASSLGGRTDTQYF
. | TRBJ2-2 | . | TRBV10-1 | TGCGCCAGCTCCCCACCGAACACCGGGGAGCTGTTTTTT | CASSPPNTGELFF
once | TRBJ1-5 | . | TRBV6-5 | TGTGCCAGCAGTCGAAAAAGGGGCGTGGTGGGGCCCCAGCATTTT | CASSRKRGVVGPQHF
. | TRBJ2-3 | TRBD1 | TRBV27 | TGTGCCAGCAGGGTGCGGACAGGGGGCATCACAGATACGCAGTATTTT | CASRVRTGGITDTQYF